This T cell receptor beta chain was found in a study of OX40 agonist ivuxolimab in advanced cancers. Regarding the study as a whole: The specificity for antigen of the expanded peripheral T cells was not determined. At 0.1 to 3.0 mg/kg, CD4+ and CD8+ blood T cells expanded clonally by week 6.

TCRdb's table, derived via immunoSEQ multiplex PCR, lists solely in-frame clones and lacks some. The sample has about 48,000 clones; 85% are singletons. CDR3 length: 15 amino acids. Germline CDR1 reads SGHRS; CDR2 reads YFSETQ. Deletions cut 4 bases from V and 0 bases from J, with 11 bases between. Comment on this clone: Antigen unknown.

Material: CD4+ or CD8+ T cells sorted from blood, obtained in a trial of the OX40 agonist ivuxolimab. The receptor was derived from an adult with an advanced solid tumor such as melanoma, head and neck, liver or kidney cancer. The rearrangement links TRBV5-1 to TRBJ2-1; D uncertain. The CDR3 DNA sequence: TGCGCCAGCAGCCTTGACCCGAGCTCCTACAATGAGCAGTTCTTC. Translating gives CASSLDPSSYNEQFF.